This T cell receptor (beta chain) came from a study of cytomegalovirus exposure and HLA in healthy donors (dated by TCRdb to about 2017). As for the study more broadly: In an earlier analysis of approximately 500 of the donors, about 260 Gb of sequence data and approximately 120 million unique TCR beta sequences from about 179 million T cells were reported. Every repertoire in the discovery cohort had been generated on one and the same sequencing platform. Across around 400 genotyped donors of the cohort, an average of approximately 200,000 unique TCR beta nucleotide sequences per donor were sequenced, and roughly a sixth of those sequences were non-productive. In an earlier analysis of more than 550 of the donors, high-throughput TCR beta sequencing was used to judge whether each TCR beta V gene segment behaved as functional or pseudogenic. In addition to the first cohort of 666 subjects, a separate validation cohort of under 150 different subjects was used. About five DR-DQ haplotypes were handled as single units for association and clustering, since linkage in the cohort was strong. HLA typing included class I and class II loci at four-digit resolution. The genetic ancestry cluster associated with self-reported Caucasian donors included over 80% of the 300 to 400 genotyped donors. The aim of the study was to test whether cataloging public T cell receptors could identify signatures of past pathogen exposure. The study profiled the T cell repertoires of about 640 subjects by immunosequencing and related them to cytomegalovirus serostatus. Rather than using new phenotypic data, the later analysis identified candidate immune exposures from TCR beta sequences and from how often those sequences occurred across donors. An early release covering roughly 600 HLA-typed donors comprised approximately 290 gigabases of sequencing data and around 86 million unique TCR sequences. A later analysis re-examined previously published TCR beta repertoires from just over 650 donors and added high-resolution HLA genotyping to investigate patterns of TCR occurrence. A later genetic analysis took genome-wide SNP genotypes for 398 of the 666 donors and used that subset as a discovery cohort. Donor age, sex, ethnicity and CMV serostatus were compiled alongside the repertoire data. Typing coverage varied by locus: roughly 629-640 donors for A, B, C, DRB1 and DQB1; some 520 for DQA1; about 590 for DPA1; approximately 490 for DPB1. The study combined high-throughput TCR immunosequencing, statistical association of individual TCRs with disease status, and machine learning to predict cytomegalovirus infection status. Summary of the overall study and its limitations: A later analysis found that HLA-associated TCR beta chains were more clonally expanded and had lower generation probabilities than equally common non-associated chains. The only immune exposure information available for the cohort was CMV serostatus. In a later analysis, several top co-occurrence clusters were reported to appear linked to parvovirus B19, influenza, CMV and Epstein-Barr virus. A group of highly shared sequence variants was considered likely to be a technical artifact of the sequencing pipeline. While some public TCRs were present in many individuals, most TCR sequences turned up only very rarely across donors. The cohort was sequenced for TCR beta chains only, and without alpha or paired-chain data the features that could be detected were limited. The authors suggested that the approach could potentially be generalized to other disease states and immunological phenotypes. In a later analysis, around 15,000 TCR beta sequences were associated with specific HLA alleles at a false discovery rate of 0.05. Linkage disequilibrium might explain the correlated functional status among segregating V segments, but an unknown experimental factor could not be ruled out. Strong co-occurrence of HLA alleles, especially DR and DQ, made assigning TCR associations to individual alleles difficult. Sequencing depth was assumed to be roughly uniform across donors in the presence/absence analyses, though that assumption may not hold. A few of the identified cytomegalovirus-associated TCR beta chains were confirmed in vitro to be specific for cytomegalovirus antigens. According to a later genetic analysis, donors in an Asian-associated ancestry cluster had fewer N-insertions in productive TCRs than the approximately 670-donor mean. A later genetic analysis associated a missense DCLRE1C variant with V-gene and J-gene trimming of TCR beta chains, and an independent cohort replicated the association. Because the 87-base-pair reads could not distinguish some IMGT-functional V segments, including TRBV6-2 and TRBV6-3, those segments were excluded. Because some donors lacked HLA typing at each locus, the association tests relied only on the typed subset. Because counts were too low, seventeen rarely observed V segments, including chromosome 9 orphons, were excluded from the earlier analysis of 587 of the donors. Broadly in line with IMGT annotations, most TCR beta V segments showed up in productive rearrangements about 87% or about 30% of the time in an earlier analysis of several hundred of the donors. In both the original and validation cohorts, the classifier was reported to diagnose cytomegalovirus status with high specificity and sensitivity. A further reported finding was that TCR beta sequences accurately predicted the HLA-A and HLA-B alleles for most subjects in the first cohort. In a later analysis, most CMV-associated TCR beta chains were found to appear HLA-restricted, with HLA associations seemingly driven largely by CMV exposure. In a later analysis, TCR association rates were found to vary across HLA loci, with the most associated TCRs seen for DRB1 alleles and the fewest for HLA-C alleles. A total of about 150 TCR beta chains were listed by the study as associated with cytomegalovirus.

Via the germline V gene, CDR1 is SNHLY and CDR2 FYNNEI. V was cut back by 4 bases and J by 4 bases, leaving a gap of 13 bases between them. The CDR3, from cysteine to phenylalanine, totals 14 residues. Of the read, only the CDR3 DNA is kept; its 42 bases are in frame from base 1. Libraries were made using the immunoSEQ multiplex PCR assay. The multiplex PCR relied on a mix of 60 forward primers for TCR Vbeta segments and 13 reverse primers for TCR Jbeta segments. A multiplex PCR assay on genomic DNA amplified the CDR3 region of rearranged TCR beta genes. Amplified TCR beta libraries were sequenced as 87-base-pair reads on the Illumina HiSeq System. The original methods were these. Across the 600 to 700 repertoires, a later analysis counted approximately 75 million unique TCR beta chains, roughly 11 million of which were shared by at least two donors. To remove PCR and sequencing errors, raw reads were error-corrected and collapsed into unique sequences using a nearest-neighbor algorithm that merged closely related sequences. To assign V, D and J gene segments, CDR3 sequences were aligned to IMGT reference sequences. For a sequence to be retained, at least a six-nucleotide match to both a V gene segment and a J gene segment was required. A rearrangement counted as productive if the CDR3 had no stop codons and remained in frame with V and J, and every other rearrangement counted as non-productive. Following IMGT convention, CDR3 was defined as the stretch from the second conserved V-encoded cysteine up to the conserved J-encoded phenylalanine. In an earlier analysis of around 600 of the donors, sequences lacking an unambiguous match to a single V gene segment were excluded. An earlier analysis of a few hundred of the donors called V segments functional above 56.7% productive rearrangements and segregating when the between-donor standard deviation exceeded 5%. A statistical classification framework was developed to diagnose cytomegalovirus status using the catalog of TCR beta chain sequences. In a later analysis, V and J genes were assigned by comparing TCR nucleotide sequences against IMGT/GENE-DB human TR gene sequences. The TCRdist pipeline was used in a later analysis to assign CDR3 sequences and most-parsimonious VDJ recombination scenarios. In a later analysis, each TCR beta chain was defined by its CDR3 amino acid sequence together with its V-gene family, and reads lacking a unique V-gene family were excluded. As a way to deal with suspected cross-contamination and a sequencing artifact, a later analysis dropped 592 nucleotide sequences that were highly shared and had low generation probability. For each public chain, a later analysis derived a clonal expansion index from normalized ranks of inferred template counts within each repertoire. A later analysis computed generation probabilities with a VDJ recombination model fitted to out-of-frame rearrangements, and checked the results against IGoR. A later analysis scored TCR-TCR, TCR-HLA and TCR-CMV co-occurrence with hypergeometric tests, applying a repertoire-size bias correction to TCR pairs. In a later analysis, false discovery rates were estimated by permuting HLA or CMV assignments 20 times. In a later analysis, co-occurring TCRs were grouped using DBSCAN, with TCRdist sequence similarity added in when clustering inside HLA-allele-positive subsets. Repertoires with fewer than 30,000 or more than 120,000 public chains, plus five repertoires with anomalous nucleotide sharing, were excluded from co-occurrence clustering. What TCRdb holds here is the immuneACCESS table cut down to in-frame rearrangements. Part of the clones is not present; checked against another copy, under half of the missing clones reflect an unresolved V gene, and the others are unexplained. From that table come the V and J calls and clone size; the DNA was used to work out D and trimming. Counted in this sample were about 90,000 clones; 70% to 85% of them appeared once. Jointly, the top ten make up approximately 2.6% of the sample.

Notes on this clone: Its antigen is not yet known. No much larger clone exists at a distance of one base, and base qualities are not known.

The cohort comprised 670 or so healthy bone marrow donors. At the time of sampling, all cohort members were nominally healthy, though unrecorded immune exposures were likely present. The donor was CMV seronegative and was included in the group of several hundred seronegative cohort members. A peripheral blood sample was collected from each donor, and TCR beta sequencing was performed on peripheral blood mononuclear cells. Genomic DNA extraction from the blood cell samples was performed with the Qiagen DNeasy Blood Extraction Kit. The V and J genes are TRBV2 and TRBJ1-1; the D gene cannot be resolved reliably. This receptor was obtained from a man aged 30 to 45 in good health and CMV-seronegative. The sequencing input was PBMCs. CDR3 sequence: CASSAALSGTEAFF. The nucleotides are TGTGCCAGCAGTGCGGCATTATCGGGCACTGAAGCTTTCTTT.